This is a list of T cell receptor beta chains from one sample in a study of T cell repertoires in cytomegalovirus infection. TCRdb fed the reads into MiXCR, producing one record per CDR3 protein. The data hold around 440,000 distinct CDR3 sequences, with roughly 12% observed a single time. The sequencing input was PBMCs. All receptors derive from a human donor in good health (CMV status not recorded). Some clones in this sample may be carry-over from other donors' samples. CDR3s include the opening cysteine and the closing phenylalanine or tryptophan.

TRBV25-1	TRBJ1-4	CASSEGDREPVGEKLFF
TRBV12-3/TRBV12-4	TRBJ1-4	CASSPTGGQSEKLFF
TRBV7-8	TRBJ2-1	CASSLEGTGVGYNEQFF
TRBV3-1	TRBJ2-7	CASSPQGGRYEQYF
TRBV11-2	TRBJ1-1	CASSLEWGNTEAFF
TRBV7-3	TRBJ2-1	CASSLRSGTSGGDEQFF
TRBV3-1	TRBJ2-7	CASSQDIAGGYEQYF
TRBV12-3/TRBV12-4	TRBJ2-2	CASSPLAGQANTGELFF
TRBV7-8	TRBJ2-7	CASSFSNRQYF
TRBV30	TRBJ2-3	CAWGGPPRDTQYF